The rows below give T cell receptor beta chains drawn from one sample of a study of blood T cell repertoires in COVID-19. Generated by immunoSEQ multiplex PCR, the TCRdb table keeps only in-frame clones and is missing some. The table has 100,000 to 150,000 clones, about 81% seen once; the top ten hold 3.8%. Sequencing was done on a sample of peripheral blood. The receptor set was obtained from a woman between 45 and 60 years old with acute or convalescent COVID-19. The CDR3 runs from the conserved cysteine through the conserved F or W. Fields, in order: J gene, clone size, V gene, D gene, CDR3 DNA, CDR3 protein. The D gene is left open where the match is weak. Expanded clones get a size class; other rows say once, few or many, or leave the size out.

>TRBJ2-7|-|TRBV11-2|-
TGTGCCAGCAGCTTAGATCTGGGAGGCGAGCAGTACTTC
CASSLDLGGEQYF
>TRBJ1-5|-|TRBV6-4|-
TGTGCCAGCAGTGTGGAGGGTTCCCAGCCCCAGCATTTT
CASSVEGSQPQHF
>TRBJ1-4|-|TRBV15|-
TGTGCCACCAGCAATAGGGGCTTAAATGAAAAACTGTTTTTT
CATSNRGLNEKLFF
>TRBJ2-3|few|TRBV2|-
TGTGCCAGCAGTCTGGCCACAGATACGCAGTATTTT
CASSLATDTQYF
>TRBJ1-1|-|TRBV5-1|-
TGCGCCAGCAGCTTGGGACAGACGAACACTGAAGCTTTCTTT
CASSLGQTNTEAFF
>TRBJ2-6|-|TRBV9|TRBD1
TGTGCCAGCAGCGAAAACAGGGGAGAAATCACTGGGGCCAACGTCCTGACTTTC
CASSENRGEITGANVLTF
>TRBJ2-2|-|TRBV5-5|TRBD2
TGTGCCAGCAGCTTGCCTAGCGGGGTGAACACCGGGGAGCTGTTTTTT
CASSLPSGVNTGELFF
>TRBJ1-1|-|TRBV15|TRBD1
TGTGCCACCAGCGGGACAGTGAACACTGAAGCTTTCTTT
CATSGTVNTEAFF
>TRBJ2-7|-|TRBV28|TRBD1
TGTGCCAGCAGTCCCCCCGGGGACAGGGGAAATCCCTACGAGCAGTACTTC
CASSPPGDRGNPYEQYF
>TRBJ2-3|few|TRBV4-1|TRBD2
TGCGCCAGCAGCCAAGATTATGGAGCGGGAGGGCCGGATACGCAGTATTTT
CASSQDYGAGGPDTQYF
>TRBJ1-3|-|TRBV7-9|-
TGTGCCAGCAGCTTAGCGATGGGGCCCGGAAACACCATATATTTT
CASSLAMGPGNTIYF
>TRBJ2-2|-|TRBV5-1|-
TGCGCCAGCAGCTTTCAGGTTTCCGGGGAGCTGTTTTTT
CASSFQVSGELFF
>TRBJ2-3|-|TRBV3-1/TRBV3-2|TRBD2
TGTGCCAGCAGCCTGAGAGCGGGGACTAGCACAGATACGCAGTATTTT
CASSLRAGTSTDTQYF
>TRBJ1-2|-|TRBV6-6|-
TGTGCCAGCAGTTCTCCAGTGTCTGGCTACACCTTC
CASSSPVSGYTF
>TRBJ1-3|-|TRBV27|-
TGTGCCAGCAGTTTATACCCGGGATTGACTGGAAACACCATATATTTT
CASSLYPGLTGNTIYF
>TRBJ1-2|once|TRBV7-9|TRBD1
TGTGCCAGCAGCACCGGACAGGGGTATGGTGGCTACACCTTC
CASSTGQGYGGYTF
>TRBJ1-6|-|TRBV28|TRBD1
TGTGCCAGCAGTCCACGGTCACAGGGGGCGTCCGCCCTCCACTTT
CASSPRSQGASALHF
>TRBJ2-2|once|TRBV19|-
TGTGCCAGTAGCCCCGGGATGAACACCGGGGAGCTGTTTTTT
CASSPGMNTGELFF
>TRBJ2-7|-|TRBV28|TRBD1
TGTGCCAGCAGTTTACAGGGGGCTTCCTACGAGCAGTACTTC
CASSLQGASYEQYF
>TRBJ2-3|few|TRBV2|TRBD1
TGTGCCAGCAGTGAATTGGCGGGGACAGGGAGCACAGATACGCAGTATTTT
CASSELAGTGSTDTQYF
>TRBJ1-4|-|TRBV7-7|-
TGTGCTAGCAGCTCTCCGCGTGGGGCAGGGCTATTAACTAATGAAAAACTGTTTTTT
CASSSPRGAGLLTNEKLFF
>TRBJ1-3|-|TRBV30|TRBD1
TGTGCCTGCGACAGGGGGCTTGGAAACACCATATATTTT
CACDRGLGNTIYF
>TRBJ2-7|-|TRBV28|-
TGTGCCAGCAGTTCCCAGTACGAGCAGTACTTC
CASSSQYEQYF
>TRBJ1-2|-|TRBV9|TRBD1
TGTGCCAGCAGCGCCGCTGGGGGACAGGGCCGAGGCTACACCTTC
CASSAAGGQGRGYTF
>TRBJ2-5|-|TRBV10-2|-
TGCGCCAGCAGTTCAGCGGTGGGGGGGACCCAGTACTTC
CASSSAVGGTQYF
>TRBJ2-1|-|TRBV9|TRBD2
TGTGCCAGCAGCGTAGAGGGACGGGGGGGTACAGATGAGCAGTTCTTC
CASSVEGRGGTDEQFF
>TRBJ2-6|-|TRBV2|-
TGTGCCAGCAGATATAACAGGGCTGGGGCCAACGTCCTGACTTTC
CASRYNRAGANVLTF
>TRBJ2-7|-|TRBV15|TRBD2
TGTGCCACCAGCAGAGGGACTAGCGGGAGTTACGAGCAGTACTTC
CATSRGTSGSYEQYF
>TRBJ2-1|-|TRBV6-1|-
TGTGCCAGCAGTGAAGCGGGGAGCAGCTCCTACAATGAGCAGTTCTTC
CASSEAGSSSYNEQFF
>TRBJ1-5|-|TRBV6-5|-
TGTGCCGGGGCTCTTTGGGGTAGCAATCAGCCCCAGCATTTT
CAGALWGSNQPQHF
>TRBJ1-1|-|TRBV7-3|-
TGTGCCAGCAGCTTAGTCGGGGGGGAAGCTTTCTTT
CASSLVGGEAFF
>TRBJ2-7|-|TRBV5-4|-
TGTGCCAGCAGCTCAGGACTTGACTACGAGCAGTACTTC
CASSSGLDYEQYF
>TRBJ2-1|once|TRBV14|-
TGTGCCAGCAGCCAATCCCTCCAGTCTGAGCAGTTCTTC
CASSQSLQSEQFF
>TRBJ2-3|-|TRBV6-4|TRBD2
TGTGCCAGCAGTGAGCGGACTAGCGGAGGGACAGATACGCAGTATTTT
CASSERTSGGTDTQYF
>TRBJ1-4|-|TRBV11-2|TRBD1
TGTGCCAGCAGCTTAGACAGGGGGCGGAATGAAAAACTGTTTTTT
CASSLDRGRNEKLFF
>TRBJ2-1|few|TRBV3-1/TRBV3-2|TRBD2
TGTGCCAGCAGCCTTAGCGGGAGCGCTGCAATGACGGATGAGCAGTTCTTC
CASSLSGSAAMTDEQFF
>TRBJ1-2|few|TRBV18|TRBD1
TGTGCCAGCTCACCAGCAGGGGGCGACCGGGGCTACACCTTC
CASSPAGGDRGYTF
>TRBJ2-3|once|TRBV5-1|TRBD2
TGCGCCAGCCGGACTAGCGGGGCCCTCACAGATACGCAGTATTTT
CASRTSGALTDTQYF
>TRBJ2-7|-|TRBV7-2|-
TGTGCCAGCAGTTTTCGGGAGAACTCCTACGAGCAGTACTTC
CASSFRENSYEQYF
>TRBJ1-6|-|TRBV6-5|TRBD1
TGTGCCAGCAGTTTCGGACAGGGTTATAATTCACCCCTCCACTTT
CASSFGQGYNSPLHF
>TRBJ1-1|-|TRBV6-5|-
TGTGCCAGCAGTTATCTAGGCACCCTGAACACTGAAGCTTTCTTT
CASSYLGTLNTEAFF
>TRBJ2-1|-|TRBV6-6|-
TGTGCCAGCAGACGTCAAGGGGCCGGCAGGGATGAGCAGTTCTTC
CASRRQGAGRDEQFF
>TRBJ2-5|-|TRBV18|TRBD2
TGTGCCAGCTCACCATCGCGGGAGGAGACCCAGTACTTC
CASSPSREETQYF
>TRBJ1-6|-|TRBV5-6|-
TGTGCCAGCAGCGGAAGACCCTCAGCGGTCCGCTCCTATAATTCACCCCTCCACTTT
CASSGRPSAVRSYNSPLHF
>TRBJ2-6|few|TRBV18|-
TGTGCCAGCTCCCCTAGCTCTGGGGCCAACGTCCTGACTTTC
CASSPSSGANVLTF
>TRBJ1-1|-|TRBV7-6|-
TGTGCCGGCGGGCAGATGAACACTGAAGCTTTCTTT
CAGGQMNTEAFF
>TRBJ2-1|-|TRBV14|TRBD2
TGTGCCAGCAGCCAAGATCGGACTAGCGGGAGATACAATGAGCAGTTCTTC
CASSQDRTSGRYNEQFF
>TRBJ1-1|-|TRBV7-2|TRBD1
TGTGCCCAGCAACGACAGGGCGACACTGAAGCTTTCTTT
CAQQRQGDTEAFF
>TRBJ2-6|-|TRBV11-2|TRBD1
TGTGCCAGCAGCCCAGGACAGGGGCGCTCTGGGGCCAACGTCCTGACTTTC
CASSPGQGRSGANVLTF
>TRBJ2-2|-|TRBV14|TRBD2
TGTGCCAGCAGCCAAAGCCGCCATAGCGGGAGTGTGGGGGAGCTGTTTTTT
CASSQSRHSGSVGELFF
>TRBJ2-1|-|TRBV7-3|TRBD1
TGTGCCAGCAGCTTAGTCGGGACAGGGGCCTACAATGAGCAGTTCTTC
CASSLVGTGAYNEQFF
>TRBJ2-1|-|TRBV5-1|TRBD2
TGCGCCAGCAGCTTGGCCCTGGGAGGGAGGGATGAGCAGTTCTTC
CASSLALGGRDEQFF